Following are 8 T cell receptor beta chains from one sample sequenced in a study of OX40 agonist ivuxolimab in advanced cancers. Here immunoSEQ multiplex PCR was the method, and the copy in TCRdb shows in-frame clones only, minus some. Of some 23,000 clones listed, approximately 91% are singletons. This specimen was CD4+ or CD8+ T cells sorted from blood, taken in a trial of the OX40 agonist ivuxolimab. The receptors come from an adult with an advanced solid tumor such as melanoma, head and neck, liver or kidney cancer.

The chain joins TRBV19 to TRBJ2-7, with 8 bases identical to TRBD1. Germline V CDR1 and CDR2: LNHDA, SQIVND (reference sequence). After removal of 5 bases from V and 5 bases from J, the junction contained 8 bases not matched to a gene. This CDR3 has 14 amino acids. The CDR3 region is CASSGQGPLDEQYF. CDR3 nucleotides: TGTGCCAGTAGTGGACAGGGCCCCCTCGACGAGCAGTACTTC.

The chain links TRBV5-8 to TRBJ2-1; 7 positions agree with TRBD1. The CDR3 extends over 17 amino acids. CDR1 SGHTS and CDR2 YDEGEE come from the germline V gene. The ends lost 0 bases at V and 0 bases at J; junction bases unmatched: 6. Written as DNA, the CDR3 is TGTGCCAGCAGCTTGGGTGTGGGACAGAGCTCCTACAATGAGCAGTTCTTC. Translation: CASSLGVGQSSYNEQFF.

The V and J genes are TRBV2 and TRBJ2-7; D gene ambiguous. CDR3 length equals 10 residues. Looked up from germline, CDR1 is SNHLY and CDR2 is FYNNEI. Deletions cut 11 bases from V and 6 bases from J, with 11 bases between. The CDR3 spells CAQSGGEQYF. The CDR3 DNA is TGTGCCCAGTCAGGCGGCGAGCAGTACTTC.

The chain combines TRBV11-3 with TRBJ2-7; 11 bases agree with TRBD1. This CDR3 comprises 17 residues. J lost 3 bases, V lost 0 bases, and 7 bases had no gene match. From germline, CDR1 is SGHNT and CDR2 YENEEA. The CDR3 nucleotides read TGTGCCAGCAGCTTAGATGGCCGGGACAGGGGGGGCTACGAGCAGTACTTC. Protein: CASSLDGRDRGGYEQYF.

The chain carries TRBV7-2 and TRBJ2-3; no definite D call. This CDR3 is 14 amino acids long. V shed 8 bases and J shed 0 bases, with 12 bases lying between them. Looked up from germline, CDR1 is SGHTA and CDR2 is FQGNSA. Here the CDR3 DNA reads TGTGCCAGCCGTATACAGACTAGCACAGATACGCAGTATTTT. This gives the protein CASRIQTSTDTQYF. Full variable domain (missing parts from reference TRBV7-2 and TRBJ2-3): GAGVSQSPSNKVTEKGKDVELRCDPISGHTALYWYRQSLGQGLEFLIYFQGNSAPDKSGLPSDRFSAERTGGSVSTLTIQRTQQEDSAVYLCASRIQTSTDTQYFGPGTRLTVL.

By its share, this clone is medium-sized. This chain uses TRBV19 with TRBJ2-2; D is possibly TRBD2 (5 bases). With 7 bases removed from V and 2 bases from J, the gap between germline ends came to 14 bases. This CDR3 region has 15 residues. Germline assignment: CDR1 LNHDA and CDR2 SQIVND (reference sequence). CDR3 coding DNA: TGTGCCAGTACCCTATTTAGCGTTAACACCGGGGAGCTGTTTTTT. Translated: CASTLFSVNTGELFF.

This chain links TRBV19 with TRBJ1-6; TRBD1 aligns across 7 bases. The CDR3 length is 13 residues. Germline trimming cut 10 bases from V and 4 bases from J; bases unmatched to any gene: 4. Germline-derived CDR1 and CDR2 are LNHDA and SQIVND (reference sequence). CDR3 sequence (DNA): TGTGCCACAGGGGACAGTTATAATTCACCCCTCCACTTT. It yields the protein CATGDSYNSPLHF.

CDR3 coding DNA: TGTGCCAGCAGCCCCAGGGCCAGTCAACTTAATGAAAAACTGTTTTTT. This codes for CASSPRASQLNEKLFF. The chain carries TRBV28 and TRBJ1-4; a weak D match, TRBD1 (5 bases). The CDR3 consists of 16 residues. V was pared by 6 bases and J by 4 bases, with 18 bases between. Germline-derived CDR1 and CDR2 are MDHEN and SYDVKM.